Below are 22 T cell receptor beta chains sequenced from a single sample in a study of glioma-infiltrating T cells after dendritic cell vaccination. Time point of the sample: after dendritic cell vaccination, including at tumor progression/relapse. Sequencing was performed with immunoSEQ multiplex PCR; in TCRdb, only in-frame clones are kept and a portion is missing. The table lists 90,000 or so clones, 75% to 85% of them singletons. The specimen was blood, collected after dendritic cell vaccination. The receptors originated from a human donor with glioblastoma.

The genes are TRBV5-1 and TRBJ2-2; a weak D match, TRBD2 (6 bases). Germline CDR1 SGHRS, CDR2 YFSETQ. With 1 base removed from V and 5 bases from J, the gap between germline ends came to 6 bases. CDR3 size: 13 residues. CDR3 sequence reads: CASSLRETGELFF. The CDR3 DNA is TGCGCCAGCAGCTTGCGGGAGACCGGGGAGCTGTTTTTT.

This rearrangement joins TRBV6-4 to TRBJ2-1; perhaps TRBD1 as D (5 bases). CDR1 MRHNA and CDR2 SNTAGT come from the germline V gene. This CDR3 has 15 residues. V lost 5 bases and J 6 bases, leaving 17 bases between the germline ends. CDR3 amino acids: CASSSQSQGSNEQFF. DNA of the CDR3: TGTGCCAGCAGTTCTCAATCTCAGGGTAGCAATGAGCAGTTCTTC.

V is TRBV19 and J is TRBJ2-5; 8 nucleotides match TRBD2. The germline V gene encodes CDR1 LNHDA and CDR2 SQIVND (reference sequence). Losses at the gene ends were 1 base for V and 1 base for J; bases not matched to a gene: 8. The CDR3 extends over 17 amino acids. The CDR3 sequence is CASSIGRRRGVQETQYF. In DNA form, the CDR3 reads TGTGCCAGTAGTATAGGGAGGAGGCGGGGGGTCCAAGAGACCCAGTACTTC. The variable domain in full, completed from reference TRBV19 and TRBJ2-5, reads DGGITQSPKYLFRKEGQNVTLSCEQNLNHDAMYWYRQDPGQGLRLIYYSQIVNDFQKGDIAEGYSVSREKKESFPLTVTSAQKNPTAFYLCASSIGRRRGVQETQYFGPGTRLLVL.

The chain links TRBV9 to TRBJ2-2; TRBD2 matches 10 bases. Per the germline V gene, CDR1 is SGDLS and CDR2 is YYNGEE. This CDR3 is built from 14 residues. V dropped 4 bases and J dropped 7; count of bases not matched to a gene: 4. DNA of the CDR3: TGTGCCAGCAGCCCGGGACTAGCGAACGGGGAGCTGTTTTTT. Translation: CASSPGLANGELFF.

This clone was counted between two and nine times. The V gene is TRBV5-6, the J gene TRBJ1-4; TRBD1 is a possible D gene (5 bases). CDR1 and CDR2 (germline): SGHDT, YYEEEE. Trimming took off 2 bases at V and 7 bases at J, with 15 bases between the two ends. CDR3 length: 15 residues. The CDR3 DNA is TGTGCCAGCAGCTTCTGGGGCCTCTGGGGTGAAAAACTGTTTTTT. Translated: CASSFWGLWGEKLFF.

CDR3 amino acids: CASSSQGNHEQYV. CDR3 nucleotides: TGTGCCAGCAGTTCACAGGGAAACCACGAGCAGTACGTC. The V and J genes are TRBV7-9 and TRBJ2-7, with D possibly TRBD1 on 6 matching bases. Looked up from germline, CDR1 is SEHNR and CDR2 is FQNEAQ (reference sequence). The V and J ends lost 6 bases and 5 bases respectively, with 14 bases between them. There are 13 residues in the CDR3.

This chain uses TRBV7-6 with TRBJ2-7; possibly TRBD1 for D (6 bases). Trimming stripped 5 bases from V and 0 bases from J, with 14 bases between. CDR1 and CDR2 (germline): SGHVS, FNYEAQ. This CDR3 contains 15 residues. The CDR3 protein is CASSHSTGYSYEQYF. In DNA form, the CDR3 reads TGTGCCAGCAGCCACTCAACAGGGTACTCCTACGAGCAGTACTTC.

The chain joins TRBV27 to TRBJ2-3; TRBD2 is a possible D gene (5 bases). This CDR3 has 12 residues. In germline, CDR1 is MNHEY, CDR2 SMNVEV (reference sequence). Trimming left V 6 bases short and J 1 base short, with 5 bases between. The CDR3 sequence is CASRRGTDTQYF. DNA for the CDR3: TGTGCCAGCAGGAGGGGCACAGATACGCAGTATTTT.

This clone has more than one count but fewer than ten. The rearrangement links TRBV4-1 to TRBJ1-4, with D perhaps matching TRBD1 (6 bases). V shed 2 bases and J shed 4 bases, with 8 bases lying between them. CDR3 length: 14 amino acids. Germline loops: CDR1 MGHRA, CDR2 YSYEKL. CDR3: CASSQQQGNEKLFF. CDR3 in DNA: TGCGCCAGCAGCCAACAACAGGGTAATGAAAAACTGTTTTTT.

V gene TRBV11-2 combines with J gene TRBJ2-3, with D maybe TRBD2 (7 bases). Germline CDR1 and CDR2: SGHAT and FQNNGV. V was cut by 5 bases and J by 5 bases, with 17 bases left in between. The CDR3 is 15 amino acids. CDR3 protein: CASSPQGGRGDTQYF. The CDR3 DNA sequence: TGTGCCAGCAGCCCACAGGGAGGGAGGGGAGATACGCAGTATTTT.

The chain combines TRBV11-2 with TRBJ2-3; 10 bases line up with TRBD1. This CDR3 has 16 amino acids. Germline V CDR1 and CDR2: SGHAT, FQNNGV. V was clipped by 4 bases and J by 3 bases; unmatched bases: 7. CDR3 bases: TGTGCCAGCAGCTGGGGGGACAGGGGTCAGACAGATACGCAGTATTTT. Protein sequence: CASSWGDRGQTDTQYF.

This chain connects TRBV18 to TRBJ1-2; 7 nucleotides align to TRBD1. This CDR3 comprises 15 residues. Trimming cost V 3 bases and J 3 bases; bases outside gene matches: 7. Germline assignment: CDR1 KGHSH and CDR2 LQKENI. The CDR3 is CASSPRQGEDYGYTF. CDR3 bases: TGTGCCAGCTCACCGCGACAGGGTGAGGACTATGGCTACACCTTC. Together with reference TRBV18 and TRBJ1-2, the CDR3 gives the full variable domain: NAGVMQNPRHLVRRRGQEARLRCSPMKGHSHVYWYRQLPEEGLKFMVYLQKENIIDESGMPKERFSAEFPKEGPSILRIQQVVRGDSAAYFCASSPRQGEDYGYTFGSGTRLTVV.

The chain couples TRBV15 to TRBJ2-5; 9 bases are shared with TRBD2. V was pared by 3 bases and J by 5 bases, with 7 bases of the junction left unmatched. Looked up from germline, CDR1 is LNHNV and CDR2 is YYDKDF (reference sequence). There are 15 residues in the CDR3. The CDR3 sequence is CATSRAGGPEETQYF. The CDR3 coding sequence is TGTGCCACCAGCAGGGCGGGAGGGCCTGAGGAGACCCAGTACTTC.

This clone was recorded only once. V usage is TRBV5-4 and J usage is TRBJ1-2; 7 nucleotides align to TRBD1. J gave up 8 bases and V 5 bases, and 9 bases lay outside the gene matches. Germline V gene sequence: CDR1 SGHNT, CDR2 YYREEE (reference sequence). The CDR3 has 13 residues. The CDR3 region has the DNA TGTGCCAGCAGACATGACAGGGAGAAAGGCTACACCTTC. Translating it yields CASRHDREKGYTF.

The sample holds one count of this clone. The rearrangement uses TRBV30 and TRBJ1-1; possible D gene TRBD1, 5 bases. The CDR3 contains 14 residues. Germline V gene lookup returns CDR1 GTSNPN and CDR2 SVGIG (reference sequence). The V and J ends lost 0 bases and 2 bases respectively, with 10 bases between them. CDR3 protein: CAWSVSRVNTEAFF. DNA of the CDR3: TGTGCCTGGAGTGTAAGCAGGGTAAACACTGAAGCTTTCTTT.

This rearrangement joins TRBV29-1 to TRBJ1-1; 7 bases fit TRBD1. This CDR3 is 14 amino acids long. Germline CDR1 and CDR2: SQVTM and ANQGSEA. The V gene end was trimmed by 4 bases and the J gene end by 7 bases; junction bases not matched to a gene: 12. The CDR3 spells CSVAKLGGNGEAFF. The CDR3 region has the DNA TGCAGCGTTGCTAAGTTAGGGGGCAACGGTGAAGCTTTCTTT. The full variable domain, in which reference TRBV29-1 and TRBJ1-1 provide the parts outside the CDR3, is SAVISQKPSRDICQRGTSLTIQCQVDSQVTMMFWYRQQPGQSLTLIATANQGSEATYESGFVIDKFPISRPNLTFSTLTVSNMSPEDSSIYLCSVAKLGGNGEAFFGQGTRLTVV.

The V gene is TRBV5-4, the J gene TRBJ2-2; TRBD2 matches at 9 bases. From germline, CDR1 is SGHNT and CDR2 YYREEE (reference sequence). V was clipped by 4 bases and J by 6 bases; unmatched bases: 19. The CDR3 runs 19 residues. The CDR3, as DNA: TGTGCCAGCAGCCCCATGCCAGGTAGCGGGAGAGTAAATCCCGGGGAGCTGTTTTTT. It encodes CASSPMPGSGRVNPGELFF.

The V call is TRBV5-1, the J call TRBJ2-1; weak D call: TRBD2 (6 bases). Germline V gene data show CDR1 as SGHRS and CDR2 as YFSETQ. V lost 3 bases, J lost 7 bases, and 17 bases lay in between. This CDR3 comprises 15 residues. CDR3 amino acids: CASSSGVADHNEQFF. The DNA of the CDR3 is TGCGCCAGCAGCTCCGGGGTAGCGGACCATAATGAGCAGTTCTTC. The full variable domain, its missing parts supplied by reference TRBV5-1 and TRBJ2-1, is KAGVTQTPRYLIKTRGQQVTLSCSPISGHRSVSWYQQTPGQGLQFLFEYFSETQRNKGNFPGRFSGRQFSNSRSEMNVSTLELGDSALYLCASSSGVADHNEQFFGPGTRLTVL.

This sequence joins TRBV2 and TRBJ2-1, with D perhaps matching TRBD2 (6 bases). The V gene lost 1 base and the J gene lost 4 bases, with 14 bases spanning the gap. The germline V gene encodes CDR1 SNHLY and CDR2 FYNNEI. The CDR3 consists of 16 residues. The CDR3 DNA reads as TGTGCCAGCAGTGAAGTGGCGGCTGGGGGGTACAATGAGCAGTTCTTC. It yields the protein CASSEVAAGGYNEQFF. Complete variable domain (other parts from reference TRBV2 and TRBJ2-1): EPEVTQTPSHQVTQMGQEVILRCVPISNHLYFYWYRQILGQKVEFLVSFYNNEISEKSEIFDDQFSVERPDGSNFTLKIRSTKLEDSAMYFCASSEVAAGGYNEQFFGPGTRLTVL.

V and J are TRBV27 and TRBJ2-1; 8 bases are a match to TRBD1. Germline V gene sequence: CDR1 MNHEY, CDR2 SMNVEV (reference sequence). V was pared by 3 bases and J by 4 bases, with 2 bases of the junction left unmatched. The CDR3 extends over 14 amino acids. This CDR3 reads CASSFDRGYNEQFF. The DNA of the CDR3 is TGTGCCAGCAGTTTTGACAGGGGATACAATGAGCAGTTCTTC.

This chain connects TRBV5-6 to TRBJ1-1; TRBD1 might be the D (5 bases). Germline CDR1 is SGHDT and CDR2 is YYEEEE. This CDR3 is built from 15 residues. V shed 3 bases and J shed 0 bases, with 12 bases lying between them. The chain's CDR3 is CASSYRRTMNTEAFF. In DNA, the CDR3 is TGTGCCAGCAGCTACAGGCGTACAATGAACACTGAAGCTTTCTTT.

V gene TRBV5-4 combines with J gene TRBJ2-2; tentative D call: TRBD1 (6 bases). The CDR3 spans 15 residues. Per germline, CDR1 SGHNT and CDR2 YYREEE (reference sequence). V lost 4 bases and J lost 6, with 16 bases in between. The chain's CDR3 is CASSNIQGLAGELFF. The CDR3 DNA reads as TGTGCCAGCAGCAATATACAGGGATTGGCCGGGGAGCTGTTTTTT.